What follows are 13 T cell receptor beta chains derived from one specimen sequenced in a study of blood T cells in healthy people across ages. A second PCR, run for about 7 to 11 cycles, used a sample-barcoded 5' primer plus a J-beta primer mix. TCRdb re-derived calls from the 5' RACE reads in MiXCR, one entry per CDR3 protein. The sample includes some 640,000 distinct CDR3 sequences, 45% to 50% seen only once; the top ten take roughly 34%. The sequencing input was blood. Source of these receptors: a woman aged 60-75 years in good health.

The CDR3 sequence is CASSLSLGYRVSYEQYF. The CDR3 coding sequence is TGTGCCAGCAGCCTTAGCCTAGGTTACAGGGTTTCCTACGAGCAGTACTTC. The chain combines TRBV11-2 with TRBJ2-7, with D possibly matching TRBD1 (6 bases). Germline CDR1 SGHAT, CDR2 FQNNGV. The V end lost 5 bases, the J end lost 1 base, and 21 bases lay between the germline ends. CDR3 length equals 17 residues.

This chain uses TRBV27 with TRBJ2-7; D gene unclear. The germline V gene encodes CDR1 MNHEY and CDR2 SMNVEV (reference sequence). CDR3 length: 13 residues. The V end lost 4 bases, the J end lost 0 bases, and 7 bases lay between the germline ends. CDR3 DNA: TGTGCCAGCAGTTACGGCACCTCCTACGAGCAGTACTTC. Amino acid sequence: CASSYGTSYEQYF.

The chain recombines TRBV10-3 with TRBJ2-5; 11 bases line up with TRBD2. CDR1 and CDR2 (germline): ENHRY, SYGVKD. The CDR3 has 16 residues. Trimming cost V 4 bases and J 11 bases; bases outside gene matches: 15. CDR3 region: CAISVLSTSGINEQYF. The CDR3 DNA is TGTGCCATCAGTGTCCTATCGACTAGCGGGATCAATGAGCAGTACTTC.

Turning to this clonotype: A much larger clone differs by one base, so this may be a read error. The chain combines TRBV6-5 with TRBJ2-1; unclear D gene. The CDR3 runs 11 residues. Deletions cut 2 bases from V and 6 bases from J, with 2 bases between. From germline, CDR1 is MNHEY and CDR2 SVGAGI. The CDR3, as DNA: TGTGCCAGCAGTTACATCAATGAGCAGTTCTTC. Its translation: CASSYINEQFF.

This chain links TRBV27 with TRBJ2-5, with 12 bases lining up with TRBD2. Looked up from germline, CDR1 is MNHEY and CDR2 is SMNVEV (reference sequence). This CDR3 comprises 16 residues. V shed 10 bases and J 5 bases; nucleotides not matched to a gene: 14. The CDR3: CANIATSGSGGETQYF. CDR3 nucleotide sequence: TGTGCCAACATCGCGACTAGCGGGAGCGGAGGTGAGACCCAGTACTTC.

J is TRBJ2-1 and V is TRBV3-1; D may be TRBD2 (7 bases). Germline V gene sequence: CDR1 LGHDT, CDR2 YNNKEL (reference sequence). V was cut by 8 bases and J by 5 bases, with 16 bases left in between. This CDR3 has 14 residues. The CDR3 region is CASRRGGEDNEQFF. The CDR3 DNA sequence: TGTGCCAGCCGTAGGGGGGGGGAAGACAATGAGCAGTTCTTC.

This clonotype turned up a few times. CDR3 sequence reads: CASSLAGLVRDTQYF. The CDR3 DNA sequence: TGTGCCAGCAGCTTAGCCGGACTAGTTCGGGATACGCAGTATTTT. V is TRBV7-2 and J is TRBJ2-3, with 7 bases identical to TRBD2. The J segment lost 6 bases and the V segment lost 0 bases, leaving 6 bases of the junction unmatched. Germline assignment: CDR1 SGHTA and CDR2 FQGNSA. This CDR3 spans 15 amino acids.

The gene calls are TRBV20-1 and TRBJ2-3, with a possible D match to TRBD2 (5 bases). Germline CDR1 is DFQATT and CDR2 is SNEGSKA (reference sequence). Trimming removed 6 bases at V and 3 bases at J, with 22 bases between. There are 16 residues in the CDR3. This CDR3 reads CSALDTLVRGTDTQYF. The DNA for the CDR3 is TGCAGTGCCTTGGATACACTAGTACGAGGGACAGATACGCAGTATTTT.

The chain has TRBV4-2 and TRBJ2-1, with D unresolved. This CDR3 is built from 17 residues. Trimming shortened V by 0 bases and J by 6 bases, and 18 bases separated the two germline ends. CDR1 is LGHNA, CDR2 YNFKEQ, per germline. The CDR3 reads CASSQDLVSFYPNEQFF. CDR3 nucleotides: TGTGCCAGCAGCCAAGATTTAGTGTCTTTTTATCCCAATGAGCAGTTCTTC.

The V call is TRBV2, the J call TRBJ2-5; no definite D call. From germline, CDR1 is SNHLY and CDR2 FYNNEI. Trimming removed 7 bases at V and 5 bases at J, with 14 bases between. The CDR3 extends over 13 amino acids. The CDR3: CASILEMGETQYF. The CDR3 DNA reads TGTGCCAGCATCCTTGAGATGGGGGAGACCCAGTACTTC.

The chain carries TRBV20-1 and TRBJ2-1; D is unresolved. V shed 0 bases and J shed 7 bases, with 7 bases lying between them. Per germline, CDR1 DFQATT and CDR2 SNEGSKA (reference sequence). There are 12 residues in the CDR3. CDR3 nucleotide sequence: TGCAGTGCTAGAGACGGATCTAATGAGCAGTTCTTC. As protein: CSARDGSNEQFF.

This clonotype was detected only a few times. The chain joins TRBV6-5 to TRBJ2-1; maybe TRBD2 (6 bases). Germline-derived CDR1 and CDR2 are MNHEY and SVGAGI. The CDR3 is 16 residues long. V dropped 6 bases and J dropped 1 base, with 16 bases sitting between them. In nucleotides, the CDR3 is TGTGCCAGCAGACCCCCGGGAGCGGCTTCCTACAATGAGCAGTTCTTC. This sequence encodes CASRPPGAASYNEQFF.

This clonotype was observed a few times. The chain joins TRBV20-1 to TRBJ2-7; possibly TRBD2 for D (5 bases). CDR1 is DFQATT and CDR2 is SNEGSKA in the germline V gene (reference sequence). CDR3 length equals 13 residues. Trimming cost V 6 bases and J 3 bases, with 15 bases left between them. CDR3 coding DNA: TGCAGTGCCACCTCTAGCAGCCACTACGAGCAGTACTTC. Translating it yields CSATSSSHYEQYF.